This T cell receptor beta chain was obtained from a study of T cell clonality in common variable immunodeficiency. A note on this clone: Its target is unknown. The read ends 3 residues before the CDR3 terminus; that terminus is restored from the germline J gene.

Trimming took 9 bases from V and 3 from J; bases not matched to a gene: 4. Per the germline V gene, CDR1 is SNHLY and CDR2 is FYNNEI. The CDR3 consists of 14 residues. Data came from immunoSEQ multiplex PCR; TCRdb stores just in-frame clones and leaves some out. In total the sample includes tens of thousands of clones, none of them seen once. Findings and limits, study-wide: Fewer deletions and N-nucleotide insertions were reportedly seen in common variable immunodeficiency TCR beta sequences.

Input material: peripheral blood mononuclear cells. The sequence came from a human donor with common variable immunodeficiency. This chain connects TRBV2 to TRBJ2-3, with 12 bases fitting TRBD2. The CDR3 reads CASAGTSGTDTQYF. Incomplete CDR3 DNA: TGTGCCAGTGCCGGGACTAGCGGGACAGATACG. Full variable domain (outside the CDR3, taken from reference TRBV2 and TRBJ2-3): EPEVTQTPSHQVTQMGQEVILRCVPISNHLYFYWYRQILGQKVEFLVSFYNNEISEKSEIFDDQFSVERPDGSNFTLKIRSTKLEDSAMYFCASAGTSGTDTQYFGPGTRLTVL.